The rows below give T cell receptor beta chains drawn from one sample of a study of human versus mouse CDR3 diversity and MHC coevolution. The method was immunoSEQ multiplex PCR; TCRdb's version includes in-frame clones alone and lacks a portion of them. The table shows 75,000 to 90,000 clones, with roughly 93% occurring only once. Sequenced material: naive CD4+ T cells from blood. These receptors all come from a person aged 30-69 years in good health. Both conserved end residues are part of each CDR3. A D gene is named only where the DNA matches it firmly. Some rows mark clone size as missing; the rest say once, few, many or name a class of expanded clone.

clone_size: NA
j_call: TRBJ1-1
d_call: NA
v_call: TRBV19
cdr3_nt: TGTGCCAGTAGTGGGGCTTTCTACACTGAAGCTTTCTTT
cdr3_aa: CASSGAFYTEAFF

clone_size: NA
j_call: TRBJ1-1
d_call: TRBD1
v_call: TRBV28
cdr3_nt: TGTGCCAGCAGTTTTCATCTCGGACAGGTGAACACTGAAGCTTTCTTT
cdr3_aa: CASSFHLGQVNTEAFF

clone_size: NA
j_call: TRBJ2-7
d_call: TRBD2
v_call: TRBV4-2
cdr3_nt: TGTGCCAGCAGCCAAGAAGGAGCGGGAGGGCCGTATAACGAGCAGTACTTC
cdr3_aa: CASSQEGAGGPYNEQYF

clone_size: NA
j_call: TRBJ2-2
d_call: TRBD2
v_call: TRBV9
cdr3_nt: TGTGCCAGCAGCGTGGGAGGCGGGGGGCTATATACCGGGGAGCTGTTTTTT
cdr3_aa: CASSVGGGGLYTGELFF

clone_size: NA
j_call: TRBJ2-1
d_call: NA
v_call: TRBV6-4
cdr3_nt: TGTGCCAGCAAGTACTCGAGCTCCTACAATGAGCAGTTCTTC
cdr3_aa: CASKYSSSYNEQFF

clone_size: NA
j_call: TRBJ2-3
d_call: TRBD1
v_call: TRBV19
cdr3_nt: TGTGCCAGTAGAATACAGGGGGCATCGGATACGCAGTATTTT
cdr3_aa: CASRIQGASDTQYF

clone_size: NA
j_call: TRBJ1-2
d_call: TRBD1
v_call: TRBV5-1
cdr3_nt: TGCGCCAGCAGCTTGGGGGACAGGGCCCCTGTCTATGGCTACACCTTC
cdr3_aa: CASSLGDRAPVYGYTF

clone_size: NA
j_call: TRBJ1-1
d_call: NA
v_call: TRBV6-1
cdr3_nt: TGTGCCAGCATCCGAACCCGTCCAGGGGCGGTTGAAGCTTTCTTT
cdr3_aa: CASIRTRPGAVEAFF

clone_size: NA
j_call: TRBJ1-2
d_call: NA
v_call: TRBV5-1
cdr3_nt: TGCGCCAGCAGCTTGGAACACCCGGGAACCTATGGCTACACCTTC
cdr3_aa: CASSLEHPGTYGYTF

clone_size: NA
j_call: TRBJ2-5
d_call: TRBD2
v_call: TRBV30
cdr3_nt: TGTGCCTGGAGTGTAGGGCGGGGGGGACAAGAGACCCAGTACTTC
cdr3_aa: CAWSVGRGGQETQYF

clone_size: NA
j_call: TRBJ2-7
d_call: TRBD2
v_call: TRBV30
cdr3_nt: TGTGCCTGGAAATTCGGGGGGTCCTACGAGCAGTACTTC
cdr3_aa: CAWKFGGSYEQYF

clone_size: NA
j_call: TRBJ2-7
d_call: NA
v_call: TRBV6-1
cdr3_nt: TGTGCCAGCAGTCAGGGGAGCCACTACTACGAGCAGTACTTC
cdr3_aa: CASSQGSHYYEQYF

clone_size: NA
j_call: TRBJ2-1
d_call: TRBD2
v_call: TRBV6-1
cdr3_nt: TGTGCCAGCACAGGACTAGCGGGAGGGCCTGAGCAGTTCTTC
cdr3_aa: CASTGLAGGPEQFF

clone_size: NA
j_call: TRBJ2-3
d_call: NA
v_call: TRBV9
cdr3_nt: TGTGCCAGCAGCGTAGTGAGTACTAGCACAGATACGCAGTATTTT
cdr3_aa: CASSVVSTSTDTQYF

clone_size: NA
j_call: TRBJ1-5
d_call: NA
v_call: TRBV5-1
cdr3_nt: TGCGCCAGCAGCTATGGATTCGGGGGGGATCAGCCCCAGCATTTT
cdr3_aa: CASSYGFGGDQPQHF

clone_size: NA
j_call: TRBJ1-5
d_call: NA
v_call: TRBV19
cdr3_nt: TGTGCCAGTAAGACGAGGGTGGAATACAATCAGCCCCAGCATTTT
cdr3_aa: CASKTRVEYNQPQHF

clone_size: NA
j_call: TRBJ2-7
d_call: TRBD1
v_call: TRBV25-1
cdr3_nt: TGTGCCAGCAGTGAATTGCCCCCCGACAGGGGATACGAGCAGTACTTC
cdr3_aa: CASSELPPDRGYEQYF

clone_size: NA
j_call: TRBJ2-1
d_call: NA
v_call: TRBV29-1
cdr3_nt: TGCAGCGTTGTGGACATCAATGAGCAGTTCTTC
cdr3_aa: CSVVDINEQFF

clone_size: NA
j_call: TRBJ2-1
d_call: TRBD2
v_call: TRBV11-2
cdr3_nt: TGTGCCAGCAGCTCGGGACTAGCGGGAGGAGGTGAGCAGTTCTTC
cdr3_aa: CASSSGLAGGGEQFF

clone_size: NA
j_call: TRBJ1-5
d_call: NA
v_call: TRBV5-1
cdr3_nt: TGCGCCAGCAGCTTGGGTGCGGGAGGCCAGCCCCAGCATTTT
cdr3_aa: CASSLGAGGQPQHF

clone_size: NA
j_call: TRBJ2-2
d_call: NA
v_call: TRBV4-3
cdr3_nt: TGCGCCAGCAGCCAAGATTCGCGGGCAGCGGACACCGGGGAGCTGTTTTTT
cdr3_aa: CASSQDSRAADTGELFF

clone_size: NA
j_call: TRBJ1-6
d_call: NA
v_call: TRBV7-2
cdr3_nt: TGTGCCAGCAGCTCCTCAGTCCGGACACTTAATTCACCCCTCCACTTT
cdr3_aa: CASSSSVRTLNSPLHF

clone_size: NA
j_call: TRBJ1-5
d_call: NA
v_call: TRBV7-2
cdr3_nt: TGTGCCAGCAGACCGAGTCCCCAGGGGAGCAATCAGCCCCAGCATTTT
cdr3_aa: CASRPSPQGSNQPQHF

clone_size: NA
j_call: TRBJ1-1
d_call: NA
v_call: TRBV11-3
cdr3_nt: TGTGCCAGCAGCTTCTCAGGTAACACTGAAGCTTTCTTT
cdr3_aa: CASSFSGNTEAFF

clone_size: NA
j_call: TRBJ2-7
d_call: NA
v_call: TRBV18
cdr3_nt: TGTGCCAGCTCACCAGTAGGCAGGGGCCACGAGCAGTACTTC
cdr3_aa: CASSPVGRGHEQYF

clone_size: once
j_call: TRBJ1-1
d_call: NA
v_call: TRBV4-3
cdr3_nt: TGCGCCAGCAGCCAAGAGGTGCGAGGGACTGAAGCTTTCTTT
cdr3_aa: CASSQEVRGTEAFF

clone_size: NA
j_call: TRBJ2-7
d_call: TRBD2
v_call: TRBV19
cdr3_nt: TGTGCCAGTAGTATACCCTCCGTGGGAGGGTATTACTACGAGCAGTACTTC
cdr3_aa: CASSIPSVGGYYYEQYF

clone_size: once
j_call: TRBJ2-7
d_call: NA
v_call: TRBV28
cdr3_nt: TGTGCCAGCAGTTTAGGGCAATCCCCCTACGAGCAGTACTTC
cdr3_aa: CASSLGQSPYEQYF

clone_size: NA
j_call: TRBJ1-1
d_call: TRBD1
v_call: TRBV5-1
cdr3_nt: TGCGCCAGCAGCTTGAAGGGGACAGGGGGCTTCACTGAAGCTTTCTTT
cdr3_aa: CASSLKGTGGFTEAFF

clone_size: few
j_call: TRBJ1-3
d_call: NA
v_call: TRBV13
cdr3_nt: TGTGCCAGCAGCTTACGGCTCGGGGGGGCAGGGGGAAACACCATATATTTT
cdr3_aa: CASSLRLGGAGGNTIYF

clone_size: NA
j_call: TRBJ1-2
d_call: NA
v_call: TRBV29-1
cdr3_nt: TGCAGCGTTGAGGCAGTTTTTAACTATGGCTACACCTTC
cdr3_aa: CSVEAVFNYGYTF

clone_size: NA
j_call: TRBJ1-2
d_call: NA
v_call: TRBV19
cdr3_nt: TGTGCCAGTAGTCCGCGGGCGAGGGGGTTAAATGGCTACACCTTC
cdr3_aa: CASSPRARGLNGYTF

clone_size: NA
j_call: TRBJ2-7
d_call: NA
v_call: TRBV6-5
cdr3_nt: TGTGCCAGCAGTTACTCCCCCCCAGGGGCCTACGAGCAGTACTTC
cdr3_aa: CASSYSPPGAYEQYF

clone_size: NA
j_call: TRBJ1-3
d_call: TRBD1
v_call: TRBV29-1
cdr3_nt: TGCAGCGTTGTAACGGGACAGGGAAGGACTGGAAACACCATATATTTT
cdr3_aa: CSVVTGQGRTGNTIYF

clone_size: NA
j_call: TRBJ1-3
d_call: TRBD1
v_call: TRBV11-2
cdr3_nt: TGTGCCAGCAGCCCCAGGGGGCTTGGAAACACCATATATTTT
cdr3_aa: CASSPRGLGNTIYF

clone_size: NA
j_call: TRBJ2-5
d_call: NA
v_call: TRBV9
cdr3_nt: TGTGCCAGCAGCGTAGACCGAGTAAAAGAGACCCAGTACTTC
cdr3_aa: CASSVDRVKETQYF

clone_size: NA
j_call: TRBJ2-7
d_call: TRBD1
v_call: TRBV18
cdr3_nt: TGTGCCAGCTCACGGACAGGGGACAGCTACGAGCAGTACTTC
cdr3_aa: CASSRTGDSYEQYF

clone_size: NA
j_call: TRBJ2-7
d_call: NA
v_call: TRBV11-2
cdr3_nt: TGTGCCAGCAGCTTAGATAGCACAATCTACGAGCAGTACTTC
cdr3_aa: CASSLDSTIYEQYF

clone_size: NA
j_call: TRBJ1-2
d_call: TRBD1
v_call: TRBV5-1
cdr3_nt: TGCGCCAGCAGCCCAGGGGGTACTCTCTATGGCTACACCTTC
cdr3_aa: CASSPGGTLYGYTF